The 9 T cell receptor beta chains presented below share a single source sample, sequenced in a study of T-cell memory formation after mild COVID-19. TCRdb passed the 5' RACE reads through MiXCR, listing each CDR3 protein once. Counted here are around 420,000 distinct CDR3 sequences, less than 25% occurring once; the ten biggest clones make up around 9%. What was sequenced was PBMCs or a T cell subset sorted from them (not recorded which). The receptors shown here come from an adult woman who had mild COVID-19 (a few samples of this study predate the infection). Cell type and time point are not known.

This clonotype was seen a few times. The V and J genes are TRBV24-1 and TRBJ2-3; 8 bases map to TRBD1. After removal of 1 base from V and 5 bases from J, the junction contained 10 bases not matched to a gene. The CDR3 extends over 17 amino acids. Germline lookup yields CDR1 KGHDR and CDR2 SFDVKD. The CDR3 is CATSDFTGTGNGDTQYF. Here the CDR3 DNA reads TGTGCCACCAGTGATTTCACCGGGACAGGAAATGGAGATACGCAGTATTTT.

Only a few counts were recorded for this clonotype. The chain has TRBV4-1 and TRBJ2-6; D unclear. The CDR3 extends over 14 amino acids. Between the trimmed V and J ends, which lost 2 bases and 2 bases, there was a span of 4 bases. Germline loops: CDR1 MGHRA, CDR2 YSYEKL. The CDR3 nucleotides read TGCGCCAGCAGCCAACCCGCTGGGGCCAACGTCCTGACTTTC. Translated, it gives CASSQPAGANVLTF.

This chain joins TRBV6-5 and TRBJ1-1, with a possible D match to TRBD1 (5 bases). With 5 bases removed from V and 0 bases from J, the gap between germline ends came to 13 bases. Germline V gives CDR1 MNHEY, CDR2 SVGAGI. The CDR3 loop spans 15 amino acids. The CDR3 sequence is CASSITGRLNTEAFF. As DNA, the CDR3 is TGTGCCAGCAGTATCACGGGACGCTTGAACACTGAAGCTTTCTTT.

This clonotype was seen many times. V and J are TRBV4-3 and TRBJ2-7, with 9 bases fitting TRBD2. Germline loops: CDR1 LGHNA, CDR2 YSLEER. Trimming at V came to 4 bases and at J to 0 bases, leaving 7 bases not matched to a gene. The CDR3 is made up of 16 amino acids. The CDR3 region is CASSLSKAGGSYEQYF. The CDR3 nucleotides are TGCGCCAGCAGCCTCTCGAAAGCGGGAGGCTCCTACGAGCAGTACTTC.

A few counts support this clonotype. The chain carries TRBV24-1 and TRBJ2-1; D is unclear. Germline CDR1 KGHDR, CDR2 SFDVKD. Trimming removed 1 base at V and 6 bases at J, with 15 bases between. The CDR3 totals 16 residues. The CDR3 is CATSDFGRSHANEQFF. The CDR3 bases are TGTGCCACCAGTGATTTCGGCAGGTCCCATGCCAATGAGCAGTTCTTC.

V is TRBV3-1 and J is TRBJ1-5; D ambiguous. The germline V and J ends were trimmed by 1 base and 4 bases, with 8 bases remaining between them. In germline, CDR1 is LGHDT, CDR2 YNNKEL (reference sequence). The CDR3 spans 14 residues. The CDR3: CASSQATLNQPQHF. The CDR3 DNA reads TGTGCCAGCAGCCAAGCGACCCTTAATCAGCCCCAGCATTTT.

Only a few counts were recorded for this clonotype. J is TRBJ2-3 and V is TRBV10-3, with a tentative D call TRBD2 (5 bases). V dropped 8 bases and J dropped 0 bases, with 12 bases sitting between them. This CDR3 has 14 residues. In germline, CDR1 is ENHRY, CDR2 SYGVKD. As DNA, the CDR3 is TGTGCCATCTCCAACCGGGAAAGCACAGATACGCAGTATTTT. This gives the protein CAISNRESTDTQYF.

This clonotype was found a few times. The CDR3 region has the DNA TGTGTCAGAGGCCAGCAGCTTATCTGTGGGGCTAGCGGGATGCGGGGAGAGACCCAGTACTTC. Protein: CVRGQQLICGASGMRGETQYF. The chain couples TRBV7-2 to TRBJ2-5, with 9 bases aligning to TRBD2. This CDR3 has 21 residues. The V gene's germline CDR1 is SGHTA and CDR2 FQGNSA.

This chain links TRBV12-3 or TRBV12-4 with TRBJ1-2; D unresolved. This CDR3 region has 15 residues. The V end lost 5 bases, the J end lost 3 bases, and 16 bases lay between the germline ends. CDR3 in DNA: TGTGCCAGCAGTCGCCCCCCCGTAAGGCACTATGGCTACACCTTC. It specifies CASSRPPVRHYGYTF.